This T cell receptor (beta chain) was captured in a study of T cell repertoires in cytomegalovirus infection. Study background: Through public TCR beta signatures, both CMV infection and matching HLA type were indicated. Study-wide points: HLA-C-restricted TCR beta clonotypes specific for CMV led the ex vivo response. Pooled public TCR beta family frequency picked out CMV carriers with the relevant HLA.

This clonotype was observed at least ten times. Its antigen is unidentified. TCRdb redid the calling of the reads with MiXCR, one entry per CDR3 protein. Seen here are 200,000 to 300,000 distinct CDR3 sequences, roughly 9.1% observed once, and the top ten hold around 16%. The CDR3 length is 18 residues. Per the germline V gene, CDR1 is SGHAT and CDR2 is FQNNGV. V was pared by 5 bases and J by 3 bases, with 13 bases of the junction left unmatched. Input material: PBMCs. The chain recombines TRBV11-2 with TRBJ2-6, with 7 bases fitting TRBD1. The source is a human donor in good health (CMV status not recorded). Some clones in this sample may be carry-over from other donors' samples. CDR3 region: CASSPFPGTEVGANVLTF. The CDR3 DNA reads TGTGCCAGCAGCCCCTTCCCAGGGACAGAAGTTGGGGCCAACGTCCTGACTTTC.